The clone carrying this TCR beta chain appeared many times. The antigen is unknown. TCRdb re-analysed the reads in MiXCR, keeping a single row per CDR3 protein. The profile shows 400,000 to 550,000 distinct CDR3 sequences, over 9% of them singletons. This specimen comes from a study of T cell repertoires in cytomegalovirus infection. Overall study context: In public TCR beta signatures, there were indications of both CMV infection and matching HLA type. Study conclusions and caveats: HLA-C-restricted, CMV-specific TCR beta clonotypes were dominant ex vivo. Accumulated public TCR beta family frequency recognized individuals carrying CMV together with the relevant HLA.

After removal of 5 bases from V and 4 bases from J, the junction contained 10 bases not matched to a gene. The CDR3 consists of 16 residues. The receptor was derived from a human donor in good health (CMV status not recorded). Some clones in this sample may be carry-over from other donors' samples. Sequencing input: PBMCs. This chain links TRBV12-3 or TRBV12-4 with TRBJ1-2, with TRBD1 identical over 10 bases. The CDR3 bases are TGTGCCAGCAGTAGGACAGGGGGACTGGGAACCTATGGCTACACCTTC. This sequence encodes CASSRTGGLGTYGYTF.